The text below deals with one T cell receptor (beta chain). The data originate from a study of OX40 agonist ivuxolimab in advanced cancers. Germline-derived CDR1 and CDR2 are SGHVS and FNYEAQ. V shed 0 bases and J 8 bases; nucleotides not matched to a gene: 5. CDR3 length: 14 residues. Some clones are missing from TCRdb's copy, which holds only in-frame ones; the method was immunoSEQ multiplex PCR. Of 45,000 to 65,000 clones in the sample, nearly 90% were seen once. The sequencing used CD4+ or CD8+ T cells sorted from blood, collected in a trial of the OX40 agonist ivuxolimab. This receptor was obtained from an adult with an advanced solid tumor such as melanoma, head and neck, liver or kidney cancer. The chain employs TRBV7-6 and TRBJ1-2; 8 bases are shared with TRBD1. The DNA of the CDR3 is TGTGCCAGCAGCTTAGCCCGGACAGGGAGCGGCTACACCTTC. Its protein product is CASSLARTGSGYTF. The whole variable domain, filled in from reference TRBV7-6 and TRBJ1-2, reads GAGVSQSPRYKVTKRGQDVALRCDPISGHVSLYWYRQALGQGPEFLTYFNYEAQQDKSGLPNDRFSAERPEGSISTLTIQRTEQRDSAMYRCASSLARTGSGYTFGSGTRLTVV.